This T cell receptor (beta chain) was recovered during a study of T cells in Graves' hyperthyroidism and ophthalmopathy. Study overall: Peripheral blood was secured at the point of initial diagnosis, before any treatment.

V was clipped by 3 bases and J by 1 base, with 21 bases between them. CDR1 and CDR2 from the germline V gene are SNHLY and FYNNEI. The CDR3 spans 19 residues. This clonotype was seen many times. RNA transcripts gave rise to amplified TCR beta CDR3 regions. HTBI primers drove first-round RT-PCR of the TCR CDR3. Via MiXCR, TCRdb re-called the multiplex PCR reads, giving one row per CDR3 protein. Altogether 400,000 or so distinct CDR3 sequences are present, more than 13% being singletons, with the ten largest covering 25% to 30%. This sequence was found in a man aged 45-65 years with Graves' ophthalmopathy. The specimen was blood. The V call is TRBV2, the J call TRBJ2-2; D assignment may be TRBD1 or TRBD2 (5 bases each). The CDR3, as DNA: TGTGCCAGCAGTGACCGAGGGGCGCATTCGTCGTTGAACACCGGGGAGCTGTTTTTT. Translated, it gives CASSDRGAHSSLNTGELFF.